This T cell receptor beta chain was obtained from a study of shared clonotypes between healthy human individuals. Background on the study: The plates for each donor numbered three CD4 naive, three CD4 memory, two CD8 naive and one CD8 memory.

Germline CDR1 reads MGHRA; CDR2 reads YSYEKL. J lost 6 bases, V lost 4 bases, and 2 bases had no gene match. The CDR3 runs to 15 residues. Naivety among CD8 cells was defined by CD45RO negativity and positive CCR7 selection, thereby excluding terminally differentiated effector memory CD45RA+ cells. This clone was detected only a few times. In the study's own analysis: Owing to the provision of junction-only sequences devoid of quality scores by immunoSEQ, filtering differed. The table came from immunoSEQ multiplex PCR; TCRdb's copy has only in-frame clones and leaves some out. The V and J calls and clone size come from that table; D and trimming were worked out from the DNA. The sample gives around 2,000,000 clones, approximately 95% of which show up once; around 1.2% is in the top ten.

The sample consisted of naive CD8+ T cells sorted from blood. This receptor was obtained from a man aged 18-30 years in good health. This chain connects TRBV4-1 to TRBJ1-6; TRBD1 matches 11 bases. The CDR3 is CASSRTGGINSPLHF. CDR3 in DNA: TGCGCCAGCAGCCGGACAGGGGGCATTAATTCACCCCTCCACTTT.